Below, 25 T cell receptor beta chains from the same sample are listed, as sequenced in a study of CD8+CD57+ T cells in acquired aplastic anemia. By flow cytometry, patients selected for sequencing had shown an expansion of CD8+CD57+ cells. Using genomic DNA as the template, TCR beta VDJ and CDR3 profiling was carried out. TCRdb itself ran the reads through MiXCR, one entry per CDR3 protein. The profile shows about 180,000 distinct CDR3 sequences, 48% of them singletons. Sample: sorted CD4+, CD8+, or CD8+CD57+ T cells (not recorded which) from PBMCs. The origin of the receptors is a human donor with aplastic anemia.

The chain links TRBV5-1 to TRBJ2-7; perhaps D is TRBD1 or TRBD2 (5 bases each). Germline V gives CDR1 SGHRS, CDR2 YFSETQ. There are 14 residues in the CDR3. Trimming took off 0 bases at V and 3 bases at J, with 10 bases between the two ends. The chain's CDR3 is CASSLAGDGYEQYF. The CDR3 bases are TGCGCCAGCAGCTTGGCCGGGGACGGCTACGAGCAGTACTTC.

At least ten counts were recorded for this clonotype. The chain has TRBV25-1 and TRBJ1-6; no definite D call. In germline, CDR1 is MGHDK, CDR2 SYGVNS. CDR3 length equals 14 residues. Trimming removed 4 bases from V and 6 bases from J, with 10 bases in between. The chain's CDR3 is CASSAAQPNSPLHF. The DNA of the CDR3 is TGTGCCAGCAGTGCAGCCCAGCCTAATTCACCCCTCCACTTT.

The chain is built from TRBV7-3 and TRBJ2-5; D call uncertain. With 5 bases removed from V and 4 bases from J, the gap between germline ends came to 11 bases. This CDR3 has 13 residues. Germline V gives CDR1 SGHTA, CDR2 FQGTGA. The CDR3, as DNA: TGTGCCAGCAGCGCCCCCCCCGGAGAGACCCAGTACTTC. This sequence encodes CASSAPPGETQYF.

Only a few counts were recorded for this clonotype. The chain joins TRBV10-3 to TRBJ1-1; 11 nucleotides agree with TRBD1. CDR1 is ENHRY and CDR2 is SYGVKD in the germline V gene. Trimming took 10 bases from V and 10 from J; bases not matched to a gene: 5. The CDR3 length is 11 residues. CDR3 coding DNA: TGTGCCACCGGGACAGGGGGAAGAGCTTTCTTT. It translates to CATGTGGRAFF.

This clonotype came up many times. The CDR3 DNA reads as TGCAGTGCTATGTCAACTACAAGGGGACTGAATGACAATGAGCAGTTCTTC. It specifies CSAMSTTRGLNDNEQFF. The rearrangement links TRBV20-1 to TRBJ2-1; tentatively, D is TRBD2 (6 bases). Trimming pared 4 bases from V and 5 bases from J, leaving 24 bases between. The CDR3 consists of 17 residues. CDR1 is DFQATT and CDR2 is SNEGSKA in the germline V gene (reference sequence).

This clonotype was observed a few times. This rearrangement joins TRBV19 to TRBJ2-3, with 11 positions matching TRBD2. CDR3 size: 16 residues. The V gene end was trimmed by 6 bases and the J gene end by 2 bases; junction bases not matched to a gene: 7. Germline CDR1 and CDR2: LNHDA and SQIVND (reference sequence). The DNA for the CDR3 is TGTGCCAGTAGAGGTCCTAGCGGGAGGATCACAGATACGCAGTATTTT. This sequence encodes CASRGPSGRITDTQYF.

The sample holds many counts of this clonotype. The chain has TRBV20-1 and TRBJ2-7, with a possible D match to TRBD2 (7 bases). Germline V gene lookup returns CDR1 DFQATT and CDR2 SNEGSKA (reference sequence). The CDR3 contains 11 residues. Trimming pared 5 bases from V and 8 bases from J, leaving 13 bases between. Here the CDR3 reads CSAGGAQKQYF. DNA for the CDR3: TGCAGTGCTGGGGGGGCGCAGAAGCAGTACTTC.

This clonotype has ten or more counts. CDR3 region: CASSLPGSAKDTQYF. As DNA, the CDR3 is TGTGCCAGCAGCCTACCGGGTTCTGCTAAAGATACGCAGTATTTT. The chain links TRBV7-2 to TRBJ2-3; D unresolved. The CDR3 extends over 15 amino acids. Germline assignment: CDR1 SGHTA and CDR2 FQGNSA. Trimming pared 5 bases from V and 5 bases from J, leaving 17 bases between.

The V and J genes are TRBV16 and TRBJ1-3; D is perhaps TRBD1 (5 bases). V was trimmed by 0 bases and J by 3 bases, leaving 6 bases between them. The CDR3 has 14 residues. Germline assignment: CDR1 KGHSY and CDR2 FQNENV. The CDR3 nucleotides are TGTGCCAGCAGCCAATCGACAGTTGGAAACACCATATATTTT. Its protein is CASSQSTVGNTIYF.

The rearrangement uses TRBV28 and TRBJ2-7; 12 bases line up with TRBD1. Germline V gene data show CDR1 as MDHEN and CDR2 as SYDVKM. There are 12 residues in the CDR3. CDR3 nucleotides: TGTGCCTGCAGTCCCAGTACGGGACAGGGGGCTGTC. The encoded protein is CACSPSTGQGAV.

V and J are TRBV7-6 and TRBJ1-6; 9 positions agree with TRBD1. The CDR3 consists of 15 residues. V gave up 5 bases and J gave up 7 bases; unmatched junction bases: 6. CDR1 is SGHVS, CDR2 FNYEAQ, per germline. The CDR3 region is CASSPVGTGNSPLHF. In DNA, the CDR3 is TGTGCCAGCAGCCCAGTCGGGACAGGGAATTCACCCCTCCACTTT.

This clonotype was counted only a few times. CDR3 coding DNA: TGTGCCACCAGTGATTTAGGCTACGAGCAGTACTTC. Amino acids: CATSDLGYEQYF. This chain uses TRBV24-1 with TRBJ2-7, with D unresolved. The CDR3 extends over 12 amino acids. The germline CDR1 and CDR2 sequences are KGHDR and SFDVKD. V lost 1 base and J 3 bases, leaving 3 bases between the germline ends.

The chain joins TRBV29-1 to TRBJ2-1; tentatively, D is TRBD2 (5 bases). Trimming pared 5 bases from V and 5 bases from J, leaving 13 bases between. Germline-derived CDR1 and CDR2 are SQVTM and ANQGSEA. The CDR3 is 13 amino acids. The CDR3 loop reads CSVFVVGDNEQFF. The CDR3 DNA follows: TGCAGCGTTTTCGTTGTCGGGGACAATGAGCAGTTCTTC.

This clonotype was counted many times. This rearrangement joins TRBV2 to TRBJ1-3; D remains unclear. The CDR3 is made up of 14 amino acids. V shed 4 bases and J shed 8 bases, with 15 bases lying between them. Germline CDR1 SNHLY, CDR2 FYNNEI. In DNA, the CDR3 is TGTGCCAGCAGTGCGGCAACCGGACGCGACACCATATATTTT. Its protein product is CASSAATGRDTIYF.

The chain links TRBV5-6 to TRBJ2-7; TRBD1 matches at 9 bases. The CDR3 has 15 amino acids. CDR1 and CDR2 (germline): SGHDT, YYEEEE. J was trimmed by 5 bases and V by 0 bases; bases with no gene match: 6. The CDR3 sequence: CASSLDGTGWNEQYF. For the CDR3, the DNA is TGTGCCAGCAGCTTGGACGGGACAGGGTGGAACGAGCAGTACTTC.

Turning to this clonotype: At one boundary the junction diverges from the germline segment, which might be a read error. This chain connects TRBV2 to TRBJ1-2; the D is unclear. There are 10 residues in the CDR3. Germline V gene lookup returns CDR1 SNHLY and CDR2 FYNNEI. CDR3 region: CASSDDGYTF. Written as DNA, the CDR3 is TGTGCCAGCAGTGACGATGGATACACCTTC. Complete variable domain (other parts from reference TRBV2 and TRBJ1-2): EPEVTQTPSHQVTQMGQEVILRCVPISNHLYFYWYRQILGQKVEFLVSFYNNEISEKSEIFDDQFSVERPDGSNFTLKIRSTKLEDSAMYFCASSDDGYTFGSGTRLTVV.

This clonotype was seen ten or more times. The chain links TRBV12-3 or TRBV12-4 to TRBJ2-5; 11 bases are shared with TRBD2. The CDR3 length is 15 residues. V lost 6 bases, J lost 5 bases, and 8 bases stayed unmatched. The CDR3 loop is CASRQSSGGPETQYF. In DNA form, the CDR3 reads TGTGCCAGCAGACAGTCTAGCGGGGGGCCCGAGACCCAGTACTTC.

V and J are TRBV20-1 and TRBJ2-7; 9 nucleotides line up with TRBD1. With 6 bases clipped from V and 5 bases from J, the junction kept 14 bases outside the gene matches. Germline CDR1 DFQATT, CDR2 SNEGSKA (reference sequence). The CDR3 covers 15 residues. This CDR3 is CSATRAGTGYNEQYF. For the CDR3, the DNA is TGCAGTGCCACTCGTGCCGGGACAGGGTACAACGAGCAGTACTTC.

This clonotype was counted ten times or more. The chain links TRBV3-1 to TRBJ1-6, with a possible D match to TRBD1 (6 bases). CDR3 length: 14 residues. The germline CDR1 and CDR2 sequences are LGHDT and YNNKEL (reference sequence). V was shortened by 3 bases and J by 10 bases, with 13 bases between the two germline ends. The CDR3 bases are TGTGCCAGCAGCCATACGGACAGAGGATCACCCCTCCACTTT. Translation: CASSHTDRGSPLHF. Full variable domain (missing parts from reference TRBV3-1 and TRBJ1-6): DTAVSQTPKYLVTQMGNDKSIKCEQNLGHDTMYWYKQDSKKFLKIMFSYNNKELIINETVPNRFSPKSPDKAHLNLHINSLELGDSAVYFCASSHTDRGSPLHFGNGTRLTVT.

This chain joins TRBV20-1 and TRBJ2-5; perhaps D is TRBD1 or TRBD2 (5 bases each). Trimming took off 3 bases at V and 3 bases at J, with 11 bases between the two ends. CDR1 DFQATT and CDR2 SNEGSKA come from the germline V gene (reference sequence). The CDR3 is made up of 13 amino acids. Here the CDR3 reads CSARGTQEETQYF. As DNA, the CDR3 is TGCAGTGCTAGGGGGACCCAGGAAGAGACCCAGTACTTC.

CDR3 amino acids: CSASDQRHYSNQPQHF. As DNA, the CDR3 is TGCAGTGCTAGTGACCAACGACATTATAGCAATCAGCCCCAGCATTTT. The gene calls are TRBV20-1 and TRBJ1-5; the D is unclear. V lost 3 bases and J 0 bases, leaving 15 bases between the germline ends. Germline V CDR1 and CDR2: DFQATT, SNEGSKA (reference sequence). This CDR3 contains 16 residues.

In its sample, this clonotype was seen a few times. The chain's CDR3 is CASSTLETGHGYTF. CDR3 in DNA: TGTGCCAGTAGTACGCTAGAGACAGGGCATGGCTACACCTTC. V usage is TRBV19 and J usage is TRBJ1-2; 7 nucleotides align to TRBD1. CDR1 and CDR2 (germline): LNHDA, SQIVND (reference sequence). J lost 6 bases, V lost 4 bases, and 8 bases had no gene match. This CDR3 is built from 14 residues.

Only a few counts were recorded for this clonotype. The J gene is TRBJ1-4, the V gene TRBV27; 9 bases line up with TRBD1. The CDR3 totals 14 residues. Looked up from germline, CDR1 is MNHEY and CDR2 is SMNVEV (reference sequence). Unmatched junction bases numbered 6, after V lost 6 bases and J lost 7 bases. The CDR3 nucleotides read TGTGCCAGCAGGCAAACAGGGGGCGGTGAAAAACTGTTTTTT. This sequence encodes CASRQTGGGEKLFF.

This clonotype has a count of ten or more. V is TRBV6-4 and J is TRBJ1-6; TRBD1 aligns across 8 bases. CDR3 length: 18 amino acids. Trimming at V came to 2 bases and at J to 7 bases, leaving 13 bases not matched to a gene. Per germline, CDR1 MRHNA and CDR2 SNTAGT. CDR3 protein: CASSDLQFGQGGNSPLHF. The DNA of the CDR3 is TGTGCCAGCAGTGACCTACAGTTCGGACAGGGTGGGAATTCACCCCTCCACTTT.

To note about this clonotype: At one end the junction does not follow the germline gene, possibly because of a read error. This chain joins TRBV7-9 and TRBJ1-5; D might be TRBD1 (5 bases). This CDR3 region has 10 residues. In germline, CDR1 is SEHNR, CDR2 FQNEAQ (reference sequence). The CDR3 reads CTSSLKDKHF. CDR3 DNA sequence: TGTACCAGCAGCTTAAAGGACAAGCATTTT.